The following is a T cell receptor (beta chain) sequence with its context. No antigen is known for it. PCR was performed a second time for 7 to 11 cycles using a sample-barcoded 5' primer and a J-beta primer mix. TCRdb independently ran MiXCR on the 5' RACE reads; one entry per CDR3 protein. The sample has hundreds of thousands of distinct CDR3 sequences; approximately 53% are singletons. These data come from a study of blood T cells in healthy people across ages. The germline V gene has CDR1 SGHTA and CDR2 FQGTGA. V lost 5 bases, J lost 0 bases, and 9 bases stayed unmatched. This CDR3 has 18 residues. The study drew donors from healthy Caucasian individuals in Russia aged about 6 to 95. Per sample, no less than 6 micrograms of total RNA were extracted. Notes on the study in general: While age rose, TCR beta diversity per million T cells dropped in a roughly linear way.

This chain uses TRBV7-3 with TRBJ2-1; TRBD2 aligns across 11 bases. This sequence originates from a man aged 35-49 years in good health. The source material was blood. CDR3 sequence: CASSPLAGDAGSYNEQFF. Here the CDR3 DNA reads TGTGCCAGCAGCCCACTAGCGGGGGACGCAGGCTCCTACAATGAGCAGTTCTTC.